A single sample gave rise to the 19 T cell receptor beta chains below, sequenced in a study of blood T cell repertoires in COVID-19. Sequenced by immunoSEQ multiplex PCR; TCRdb stores in-frame clones only, minus some. In the table there are 250,000 to 400,000 clones, roughly 90% of which are singletons. The sequencing sample was made of peripheral blood. Source of these receptors: a woman in her thirties with COVID-19, enrolled during active disease.

CDR3: CATSERSGGGYTF. The CDR3 nucleotides read TGTGCCACCAGTGAACGTTCGGGTGGTGGCTACACCTTC. The J gene is TRBJ1-2, the V gene TRBV24-1; no reliable D call. This CDR3 spans 13 amino acids. The ends were cut back, 4 bases at V and 7 bases at J, with 12 bases in the middle. Germline loops: CDR1 KGHDR, CDR2 SFDVKD.

The chain has TRBV15 and TRBJ1-5; 8 bases match TRBD1. Per the germline V gene, CDR1 is LNHNV and CDR2 is YYDKDF (reference sequence). The CDR3 runs to 14 residues. V was pared by 5 bases and J by 7 bases, with 7 bases of the junction left unmatched. The CDR3 DNA reads as TGTGCCACCAGCGGACAGGGAGAAGGACAGCCCCAGCATTTT. Its protein product is CATSGQGEGQPQHF.

This chain connects TRBV18 to TRBJ2-3, with D unclear. The V gene's germline CDR1 is KGHSH and CDR2 LQKENI. V was clipped by 1 base and J by 1 base, with 3 bases between them. This CDR3 has 13 amino acids. This CDR3 reads CASSPLGTDTQYF. The CDR3 DNA sequence: TGTGCCAGCTCACCACTAGGCACAGATACGCAGTATTTT.

The chain recombines TRBV20-1 with TRBJ1-3; no clear D. This CDR3 is 11 amino acids long. The germline gives CDR1 DFQATT, CDR2 SNEGSKA (reference sequence). V lost 6 bases to trimming and J lost 9 bases, with 12 bases between them. The CDR3 nucleotides read TGCAGTGCAAGCGAATATGGCACCATATATTTT. This codes for CSASEYGTIYF.

V and J are TRBV29-1 and TRBJ1-2; no clear D. V lost 6 bases, J lost 6 bases, and 8 bases lay in between. This CDR3 comprises 10 residues. Germline CDR1 SQVTM, CDR2 ANQGSEA. The CDR3 region has the DNA TGCAGCGTACTTTTTGATGGCTACACCTTC. It translates to CSVLFDGYTF. The variable domain in full, with the rest retrieved from reference TRBV29-1 and TRBJ1-2, is SAVISQKPSRDICQRGTSLTIQCQVDSQVTMMFWYRQQPGQSLTLIATANQGSEATYESGFVIDKFPISRPNLTFSTLTVSNMSPEDSSIYLCSVLFDGYTFGSGTRLTVV.

The chain couples TRBV19 to TRBJ1-2; D remains ambiguous. V was clipped by 0 bases and J by 8 bases, with 7 bases between them. This CDR3 is built from 12 residues. Germline loops: CDR1 LNHDA, CDR2 SQIVND (reference sequence). The CDR3 protein is CASSIEAVGYTF. The CDR3 DNA follows: TGTGCCAGTAGTATAGAGGCAGTCGGCTACACCTTC.

The chain employs TRBV30 and TRBJ1-3; D is unclear. This CDR3 has 15 residues. The V end was cut by 0 bases, the J end by 0 bases, with 9 bases between. CDR1 and CDR2 from the germline V gene are GTSNPN and SVGIG (reference sequence). In nucleotides, the CDR3 is TGTGCCTGGAGTGTTCCACAGAGCTCTGGAAACACCATATATTTT. Protein product: CAWSVPQSSGNTIYF.

The J gene is TRBJ2-1, the V gene TRBV20-1; D is perhaps TRBD2 (6 bases). Germline V gene sequence: CDR1 DFQATT, CDR2 SNEGSKA (reference sequence). The CDR3 loop spans 14 amino acids. V was trimmed by 3 bases and J by 6 bases, leaving 15 bases between them. CDR3 loop: CSASRGEWGNEQFF. DNA for the CDR3: TGCAGTGCTAGTCGCGGGGAATGGGGCAATGAGCAGTTCTTC.

This chain uses TRBV5-1 with TRBJ2-1; possibly TRBD1 for D (5 bases). V was pared by 4 bases and J by 4 bases, with 12 bases between. This CDR3 region has 14 residues. Germline loops: CDR1 SGHRS, CDR2 YFSETQ. The CDR3: CASSPRYRYNEQFF. DNA of the CDR3: TGCGCCAGCAGCCCCCGATACAGGTACAATGAGCAGTTCTTC.

This clone has only a few counts. The chain recombines TRBV4-1 with TRBJ2-2, with 8 bases that match TRBD2. Germline CDR1 and CDR2: MGHRA and YSYEKL. The CDR3 extends over 17 amino acids. V was pared by 2 bases and J by 4 bases, with 9 bases of the junction left unmatched. Here the CDR3 DNA reads TGCGCCAGCAGCCAAATACAATTAGCGGGATTCACCGGGGAGCTGTTTTTT. Its protein product is CASSQIQLAGFTGELFF.

The CDR3 DNA reads as TGTGCCACCAGCTGGGACAGGGAAGGCGACGAGCAGTACTTC. Its protein is CATSWDREGDEQYF. The chain combines TRBV15 with TRBJ2-7; 9 nucleotides agree with TRBD1. Germline V gives CDR1 LNHNV, CDR2 YYDKDF (reference sequence). V lost 5 bases and J lost 5; bases outside the gene matches: 7. The CDR3 has 14 residues.

The rearrangement links TRBV6-5 to TRBJ1-4, with 11 positions matching TRBD1. CDR1 is MNHEY and CDR2 is SVGAGI in the germline V gene. V gave up 4 bases and J gave up 8 bases; unmatched junction bases: 6. CDR3 length: 15 residues. DNA for the CDR3: TGTGCCAGCAGTTGGACAGGGGGCGCGGGGGAAAAACTGTTTTTT. It specifies CASSWTGGAGEKLFF.

The V call is TRBV11-3, the J call TRBJ2-7; D perhaps matches TRBD1 (5 bases). Germline-derived CDR1 and CDR2 are SGHNT and YENEEA. V was cut by 1 base and J by 3 bases, with 7 bases left in between. The CDR3 runs to 13 residues. The CDR3 nucleotides read TGTGCCAGCAGCTTAGGACAGAACTACGAGCAGTACTTC. Its translation is CASSLGQNYEQYF.

The CDR3: CASNAGQRNQPQHF. The CDR3 DNA reads TGTGCCAGCAACGCGGGACAGCGAAATCAGCCCCAGCATTTT. This chain joins TRBV2 and TRBJ1-5; 7 nucleotides match TRBD1. Germline CDR1 is SNHLY and CDR2 is FYNNEI. The CDR3 length is 14 residues. The V and J ends lost 7 bases and 4 bases, in that order; junction bases with no gene match: 7.

The V gene is TRBV19, the J gene TRBJ2-4, with D tentatively TRBD1 (7 bases). This CDR3 spans 15 amino acids. The germline CDR1 and CDR2 sequences are LNHDA and SQIVND (reference sequence). V was cut by 3 bases and J by 8 bases, with 17 bases left in between. The CDR3 is CASSILGQGGDIQYF. The CDR3 DNA follows: TGTGCCAGTAGTATTTTGGGCCAGGGGGGAGACATTCAGTACTTC.

This clone was recorded only once. J is TRBJ1-3 and V is TRBV29-1; D gene uncertain. Germline CDR1 and CDR2: SQVTM and ANQGSEA. CDR3 length: 15 amino acids. V lost 3 bases and J 0 bases, leaving 12 bases between the germline ends. The CDR3 reads CSVDSEDSSGNTIYF. CDR3 nucleotide sequence: TGCAGCGTTGATTCCGAGGATAGCTCTGGAAACACCATATATTTT.

The chain uses TRBV5-1 and TRBJ1-1, with D possibly matching TRBD1 (5 bases). V gave up 1 base and J gave up 0 bases, with 16 bases separating them. CDR1 is SGHRS, CDR2 YFSETQ, per germline. The CDR3 runs to 17 residues. The CDR3 region is CASSLFPGWELNTEAFF. DNA of the CDR3: TGCGCCAGCAGCTTGTTTCCAGGGTGGGAACTGAACACTGAAGCTTTCTTT.

This chain links TRBV7-9 with TRBJ1-1; D unclear. The V and J ends lost 3 bases and 3 bases respectively, with 8 bases between them. The CDR3 runs to 13 residues. Germline V lookup: CDR1 SEHNR, CDR2 FQNEAQ (reference sequence). The CDR3 sequence is CASSFDKDTEAFF. CDR3 DNA sequence: TGTGCCAGCAGCTTTGACAAGGACACTGAAGCTTTCTTT. The full variable domain, completed using reference TRBV7-9 and TRBJ1-1, is DTGVSQNPRHKITKRGQNVTFRCDPISEHNRLYWYRQTLGQGPEFLTYFQNEAQLEKSRLLSDRFSAERPKGSFSTLEIQRTEQGDSAMYLCASSFDKDTEAFFGQGTRLTVV.

The gene calls are TRBV5-1 and TRBJ1-2; the D gene is possibly TRBD1 (5 bases). Germline V gene data show CDR1 as SGHRS and CDR2 as YFSETQ. The CDR3 is 16 residues long. Trimming shortened V by 1 base and J by 9 bases, and 22 bases separated the two germline ends. The CDR3, as DNA: TGCGCCAGCAGCTTGCTTTTATCTAAAGGGGATGGTAGCTACACCTTC. Amino acids: CASSLLLSKGDGSYTF. The full variable domain, with the rest looked up from reference TRBV5-1 and TRBJ1-2, is KAGVTQTPRYLIKTRGQQVTLSCSPISGHRSVSWYQQTPGQGLQFLFEYFSETQRNKGNFPGRFSGRQFSNSRSEMNVSTLELGDSALYLCASSLLLSKGDGSYTFGSGTRLTVV.